The sample holds a few counts of the clone carrying this TCR beta chain. Every patient had mismatch repair deficiency by PCR or immunohistochemistry. TCR sequencing covered a few patients who responded to pembrolizumab. Method: immunoSEQ multiplex PCR; TCRdb's copy keeps in-frame clones and lacks some. The data show under 95,000 clones, 81% seen once. With 5 bases removed from V and 1 base from J, the gap between germline ends came to 14 bases. The CDR3 extends over 15 amino acids. Germline lookup yields CDR1 MDHEN and CDR2 SYDVKM. The data originate from a study of PD-1 blockade in mismatch repair-deficient tumors.

Sample: peripheral blood, taken 12 weeks after starting pembrolizumab. The sequence was collected from an adult with mismatch repair-deficient cancer. The J gene is TRBJ1-1, the V gene TRBV28, with D perhaps TRBD1 (5 bases). As DNA, the CDR3 is TGTGCCAGCAGTCCCAAAGGGACCCCGAACACTGAAGCTTTCTTT. It encodes CASSPKGTPNTEAFF.